Sequencing of this T cell receptor beta chain was carried out in a study of T cell repertoires in cytomegalovirus infection. Turning to the study itself: Indicated by public TCR beta signatures were CMV infection and matching HLA type.

Details on this clonotype: Antigen specificity is unknown.

Study results and limitations: Cumulative frequency of public TCR beta families picked out carriers of CMV plus the relevant HLA.

TCRdb redid the calling of the reads with MiXCR, one entry per CDR3 protein. The sample yields about 530,000 distinct CDR3 sequences, 26% seen once. This receptor was taken from a human donor in good health (CMV status not recorded). Some clones in this sample may be carry-over from other donors' samples. The sequenced material came from PBMCs.

CDR3 nucleotide sequence: TGTGCCAGCAGCACCCAACAGACTAACTATGGCTACACCTTC. This gives the protein CASSTQQTNYGYTF. This chain connects TRBV5-6 to TRBJ1-2; no clear D gene. Germline values: CDR1 SGHDT, CDR2 YYEEEE. V lost 4 bases and J 0 bases, leaving 10 bases between the germline ends. The CDR3 loop spans 14 amino acids.